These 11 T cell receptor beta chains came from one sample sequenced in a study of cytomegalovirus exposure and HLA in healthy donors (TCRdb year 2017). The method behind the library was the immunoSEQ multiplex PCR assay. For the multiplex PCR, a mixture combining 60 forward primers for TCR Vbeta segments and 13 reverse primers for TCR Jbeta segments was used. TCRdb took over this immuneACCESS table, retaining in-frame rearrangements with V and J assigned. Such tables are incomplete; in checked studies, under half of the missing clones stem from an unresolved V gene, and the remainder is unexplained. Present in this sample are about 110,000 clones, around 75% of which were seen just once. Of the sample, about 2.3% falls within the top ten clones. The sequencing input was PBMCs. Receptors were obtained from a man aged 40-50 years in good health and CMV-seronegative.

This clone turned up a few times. The CDR3 DNA reads as TGTGCCAGCAGTGACTCTCTGATGGGGGCGGGTGAGCAGTTCTTC. It yields the protein CASSDSLMGAGEQFF. The chain couples TRBV6-4 to TRBJ2-1, with D perhaps TRBD1 (6 bases). Germline CDR1 and CDR2: MRHNA and SNTAGT. CDR3 length: 15 residues. With 0 bases removed from V and 9 bases from J, the gap between germline ends came to 15 bases.

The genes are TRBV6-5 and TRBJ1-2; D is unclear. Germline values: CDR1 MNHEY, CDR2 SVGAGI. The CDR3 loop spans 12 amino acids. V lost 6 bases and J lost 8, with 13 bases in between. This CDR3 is CASSRPGWGYTF. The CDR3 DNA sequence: TGTGCCAGCAGCCGGCCGGGGTGGGGCTACACCTTC.

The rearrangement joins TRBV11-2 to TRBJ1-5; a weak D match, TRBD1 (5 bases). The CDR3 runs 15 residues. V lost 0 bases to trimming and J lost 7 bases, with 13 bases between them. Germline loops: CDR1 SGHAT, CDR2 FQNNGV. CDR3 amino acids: CASSLDSGNGQPQHF. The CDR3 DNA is TGTGCCAGCAGCTTAGATTCAGGGAACGGACAGCCCCAGCATTTT.

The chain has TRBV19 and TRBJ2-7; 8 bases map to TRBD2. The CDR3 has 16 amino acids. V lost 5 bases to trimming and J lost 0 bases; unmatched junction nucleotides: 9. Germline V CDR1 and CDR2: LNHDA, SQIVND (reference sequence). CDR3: CASSPGGGRSSYEQYF. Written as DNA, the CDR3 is TGTGCCAGTAGTCCCGGGGGGGGTAGGAGCTCCTACGAGCAGTACTTC.

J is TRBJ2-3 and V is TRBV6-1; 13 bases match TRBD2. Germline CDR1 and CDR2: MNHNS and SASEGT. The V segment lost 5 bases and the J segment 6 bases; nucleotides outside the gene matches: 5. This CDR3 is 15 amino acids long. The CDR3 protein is CASSRTSGGSDTQYF. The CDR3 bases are TGTGCCAGCAGTCGGACTAGCGGGGGCTCGGATACGCAGTATTTT.

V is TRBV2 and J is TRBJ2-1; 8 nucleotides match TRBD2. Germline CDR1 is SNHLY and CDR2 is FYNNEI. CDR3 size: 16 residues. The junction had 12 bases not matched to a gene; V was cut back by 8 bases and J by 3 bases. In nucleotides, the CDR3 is TGTGCCAGCGCCCGGGAAGCGGGGGTAGACTACAATGAGCAGTTCTTC. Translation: CASAREAGVDYNEQFF.

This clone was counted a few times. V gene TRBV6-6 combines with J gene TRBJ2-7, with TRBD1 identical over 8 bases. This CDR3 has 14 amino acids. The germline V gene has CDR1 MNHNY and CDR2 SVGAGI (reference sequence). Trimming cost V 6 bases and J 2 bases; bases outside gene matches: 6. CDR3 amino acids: CASRGQGDPYEQYF. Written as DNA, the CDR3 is TGTGCCAGCAGAGGACAGGGAGACCCCTACGAGCAGTACTTC.

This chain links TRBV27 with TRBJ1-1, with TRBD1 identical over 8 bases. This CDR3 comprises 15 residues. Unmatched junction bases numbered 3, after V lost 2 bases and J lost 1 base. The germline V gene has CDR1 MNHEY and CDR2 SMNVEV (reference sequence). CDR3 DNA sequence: TGTGCCAGCAGTTTAATTCAGGGGGCGAACACTGAAGCTTTCTTT. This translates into CASSLIQGANTEAFF.

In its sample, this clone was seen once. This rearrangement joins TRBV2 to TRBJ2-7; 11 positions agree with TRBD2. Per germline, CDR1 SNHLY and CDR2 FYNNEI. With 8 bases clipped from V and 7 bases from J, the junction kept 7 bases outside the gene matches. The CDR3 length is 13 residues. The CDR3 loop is CASGSSGGREQYF. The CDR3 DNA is TGTGCCAGCGGATCTAGCGGGGGGCGAGAGCAGTACTTC.

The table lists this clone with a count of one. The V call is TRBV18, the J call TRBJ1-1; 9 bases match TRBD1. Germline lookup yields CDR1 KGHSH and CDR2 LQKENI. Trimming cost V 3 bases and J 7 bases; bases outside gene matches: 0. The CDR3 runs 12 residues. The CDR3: CASSPGQGEAFF. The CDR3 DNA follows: TGTGCCAGCTCACCGGGACAGGGTGAAGCTTTCTTT.

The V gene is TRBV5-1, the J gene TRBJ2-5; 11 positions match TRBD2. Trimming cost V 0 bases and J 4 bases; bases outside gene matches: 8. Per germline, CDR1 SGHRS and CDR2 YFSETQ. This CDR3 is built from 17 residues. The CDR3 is CASSLVPSGGMGETQYF. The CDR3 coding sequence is TGCGCCAGCAGCTTGGTTCCTAGCGGGGGGATGGGAGAGACCCAGTACTTC.